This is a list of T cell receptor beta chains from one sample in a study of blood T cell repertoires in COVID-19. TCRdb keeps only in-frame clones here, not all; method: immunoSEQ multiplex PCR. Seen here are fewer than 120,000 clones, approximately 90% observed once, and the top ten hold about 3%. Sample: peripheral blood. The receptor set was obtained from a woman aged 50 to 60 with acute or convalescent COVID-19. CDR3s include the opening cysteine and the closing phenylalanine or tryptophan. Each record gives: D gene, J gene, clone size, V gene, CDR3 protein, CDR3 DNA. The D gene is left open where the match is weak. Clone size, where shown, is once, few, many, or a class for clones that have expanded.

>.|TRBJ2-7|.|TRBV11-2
CASSLDRGLNEQYF
TGTGCCAGCAGCTTAGACAGGGGTCTGAACGAGCAGTACTTC
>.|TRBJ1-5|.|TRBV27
CASSLKTDSNQPQHF
TGTGCCAGCAGTCTAAAGACAGATAGCAATCAGCCCCAGCATTTT
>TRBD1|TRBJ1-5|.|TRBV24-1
CATSDAGTGGVGSNQPQHF
TGTGCCACCAGTGACGCCGGGACAGGGGGCGTTGGTAGCAATCAGCCCCAGCATTTT
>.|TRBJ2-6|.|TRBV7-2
CASSLGGPFGANVLTF
TGTGCCAGCAGCTTAGGCGGGCCTTTTGGGGCCAACGTCCTGACTTTC
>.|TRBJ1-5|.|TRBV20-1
CSASGGLGGQPQHF
TGCAGTGCTAGTGGCGGACTGGGGGGTCAGCCCCAGCATTTT
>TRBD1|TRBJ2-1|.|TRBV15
CATSGTGLSYNEQFF
TGTGCCACCAGCGGGACAGGGTTATCCTACAATGAGCAGTTCTTC
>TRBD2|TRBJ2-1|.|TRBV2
CASSPRTSSYNEQFF
TGTGCCAGCAGTCCACGGACTAGCTCCTACAATGAGCAGTTCTTC
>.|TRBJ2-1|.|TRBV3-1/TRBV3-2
CASSPGGSPPVEQFF
TGTGCCAGCAGCCCAGGGGGGTCCCCCCCTGTTGAGCAGTTCTTC
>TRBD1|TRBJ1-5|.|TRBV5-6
CASSFGQGDQPQHF
TGTGCCAGCAGCTTTGGCCAGGGGGATCAGCCCCAGCATTTT
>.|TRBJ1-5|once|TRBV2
CASSEALREQPNQPQHF
TGTGCCAGCAGTGAAGCGCTTCGAGAGCAACCCAATCAGCCCCAGCATTTT
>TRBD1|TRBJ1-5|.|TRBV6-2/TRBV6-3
CASSYNRGQPQHF
TGTGCCAGCAGTTACAACAGGGGGCAGCCCCAGCATTTT
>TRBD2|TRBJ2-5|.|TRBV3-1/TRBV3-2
CASSQAGTSGAPYF
TGTGCCAGCAGCCAAGCAGGGACTAGCGGGGCTCCGTACTTC
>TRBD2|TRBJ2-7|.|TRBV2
CASSDRTSGFTYEQYF
TGTGCCAGCAGTGACCGGACTAGCGGTTTTACCTACGAGCAGTACTTC
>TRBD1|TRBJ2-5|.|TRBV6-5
CASSYSFDRAPRTQYF
TGTGCCAGCAGTTACTCCTTCGACAGGGCCCCCCGGACCCAGTACTTC
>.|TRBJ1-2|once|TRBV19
CASSSQLRAGGYTF
TGTGCCAGTAGTAGCCAACTCAGGGCTGGCGGCTACACCTTC
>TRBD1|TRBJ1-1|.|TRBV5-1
CASSQLTGENTEAFF
TGCGCCAGCAGCCAACTAACAGGGGAGAACACTGAAGCTTTCTTT
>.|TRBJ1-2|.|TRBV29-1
CSVEELSVGYTF
TGCAGCGTTGAAGAGCTCTCGGTTGGCTACACCTTC
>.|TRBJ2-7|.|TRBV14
CASSQPGGHREQYF
TGTGCCAGCAGCCAACCAGGGGGGCATCGCGAGCAGTACTTC
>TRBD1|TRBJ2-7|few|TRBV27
CASSLWDSYEQYF
TGTGCCAGCAGTTTATGGGACAGCTACGAGCAGTACTTC
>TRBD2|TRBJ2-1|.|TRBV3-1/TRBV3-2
CASSQRPSGRADRHNEQFF
TGTGCCAGCAGCCAAAGGCCTAGCGGGAGGGCCGATAGACACAATGAGCAGTTCTTC
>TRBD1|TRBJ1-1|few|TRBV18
CASSDRGNTEAFF
TGTGCCAGCTCAGACAGGGGGAACACTGAAGCTTTCTTT
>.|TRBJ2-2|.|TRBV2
CASSSQQGLAGELFF
TGTGCCAGCAGCTCGCAGCAGGGGCTTGCCGGGGAGCTGTTTTTT
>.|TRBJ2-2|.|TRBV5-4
CASSLNQGIGSGELFF
TGTGCCAGCAGCTTGAACCAGGGTATTGGTAGCGGGGAGCTGTTTTTT
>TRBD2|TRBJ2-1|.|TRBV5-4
CASSLGGSGRNEQFF
TGTGCCAGCAGCTTGGGGGGTAGCGGGAGAAATGAGCAGTTCTTC
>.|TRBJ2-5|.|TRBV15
CATSPIGGGEKTQYF
TGTGCCACCAGCCCGATAGGGGGGGGCGAAAAGACCCAGTACTTC
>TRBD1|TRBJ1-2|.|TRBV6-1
CASSEASSQGSYGYTF
TGTGCCAGCAGTGAAGCGTCGTCACAGGGGAGCTATGGCTACACCTTC
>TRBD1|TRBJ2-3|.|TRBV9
CASAGGRTGTQYF
TGTGCCAGCGCAGGGGGTAGGACCGGTACGCAGTATTTT
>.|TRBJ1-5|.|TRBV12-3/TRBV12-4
CASSIHSNQPQHF
TGTGCCAGCAGCATTCATTCCAATCAGCCCCAGCATTTT
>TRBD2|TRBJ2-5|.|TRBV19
CASRFSGSLQETQYF
TGTGCCAGTAGATTTAGCGGGAGTTTACAAGAGACCCAGTACTTC
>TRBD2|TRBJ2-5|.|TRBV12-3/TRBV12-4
CASSRTGRETQYF
TGTGCCAGCAGCCGGACCGGGAGGGAGACCCAGTACTTC
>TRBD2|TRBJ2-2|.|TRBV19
CASSNQPRTSGRHGELFF
TGTGCCAGTAGTAACCAACCCCGCACTAGCGGGAGGCACGGGGAGCTGTTTTTT
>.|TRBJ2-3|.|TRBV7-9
CASSLDSDTQYF
TGTGCCAGCAGCTTAGATTCGGATACGCAGTATTTT